This T cell receptor beta chain emerged from a study of neurological immune-mediated disorders. Germline V CDR1 and CDR2: LNHDA, SQIVND (reference sequence). CDR3 size: 16 residues. Trimming cost V 7 bases and J 0 bases, with 15 bases left between them. The unsorted libraries originated from 2 million PBMCs that had been stored at -80 C. Study-wide points: Subjects shared no identical expanded-clone CDR3 amino acid sequences, suggesting private TCR-beta repertoires in all groups. HTLV-1-associated myelopathy had the most TCR clonal expansion, while multiple sclerosis had the least, a level that fell below healthy controls.

This clonotype showed up many times. Its antigen is unknown. In every sequencing run, more than 200 million TCR-beta sequences were generated from 15-18 subjects. MiXCR, run by TCRdb on the 5' RACE reads, gives a single entry per CDR3 protein. The sample contains 55,000 to 70,000 distinct CDR3 sequences, 2.5% to 4% of which appear only once. V usage is TRBV19 and J usage is TRBJ2-2; D perhaps matches TRBD2 (6 bases). The clonotype originates from a woman in her 50s with multiple sclerosis. Sequenced input: PBMCs. The CDR3 nucleotides are TGTGCCAGTAACGGGAGACGGGGGTCGAACACCGGGGAGCTGTTTTTT. Residues: CASNGRRGSNTGELFF. Together with reference TRBV19 and TRBJ2-2, the CDR3 gives the full variable domain: DGGITQSPKYLFRKEGQNVTLSCEQNLNHDAMYWYRQDPGQGLRLIYYSQIVNDFQKGDIAEGYSVSREKKESFPLTVTSAQKNPTAFYLCASNGRRGSNTGELFFGEGSRLTVL.